This T cell receptor (beta chain) was obtained from a study of blood T cells in healthy people across ages. In terms of origin and age, donors were healthy Caucasian individuals from Russia aged 6 to 90. Each of the donors had around 9 milliliters of peripheral blood drawn into EDTA-treated Vacutainer tubes. Isolated per sample were at least 6.5 million PBMCs. The CDR3 has 17 amino acids. Unmatched junction bases numbered 12, after V lost 6 bases and J lost 8 bases. A J-beta primer mix and a sample-barcoded 5' primer were used in a second PCR of about 7 to 12 cycles. TCRdb itself ran the 5' RACE reads through MiXCR, one entry per CDR3 protein. This table holds around 1,000,000 distinct CDR3 sequences, approximately 25% found once. This clonotype showed up just a few times. Separately, the same data were catalogued under a study of T cells of mothers and their children.

The sample taken for sequencing was blood. V gene TRBV12-3 or TRBV12-4 combines with J gene TRBJ2-4, with 14 bases fitting TRBD2. The receptor was isolated from a girl aged 2-9 years in good health. CDR3 sequence reads: CASSRGLAGGWRDIQYF. The DNA of the CDR3 is TGTGCCAGCAGCCGCGGACTAGCGGGAGGATGGAGGGACATTCAGTACTTC.